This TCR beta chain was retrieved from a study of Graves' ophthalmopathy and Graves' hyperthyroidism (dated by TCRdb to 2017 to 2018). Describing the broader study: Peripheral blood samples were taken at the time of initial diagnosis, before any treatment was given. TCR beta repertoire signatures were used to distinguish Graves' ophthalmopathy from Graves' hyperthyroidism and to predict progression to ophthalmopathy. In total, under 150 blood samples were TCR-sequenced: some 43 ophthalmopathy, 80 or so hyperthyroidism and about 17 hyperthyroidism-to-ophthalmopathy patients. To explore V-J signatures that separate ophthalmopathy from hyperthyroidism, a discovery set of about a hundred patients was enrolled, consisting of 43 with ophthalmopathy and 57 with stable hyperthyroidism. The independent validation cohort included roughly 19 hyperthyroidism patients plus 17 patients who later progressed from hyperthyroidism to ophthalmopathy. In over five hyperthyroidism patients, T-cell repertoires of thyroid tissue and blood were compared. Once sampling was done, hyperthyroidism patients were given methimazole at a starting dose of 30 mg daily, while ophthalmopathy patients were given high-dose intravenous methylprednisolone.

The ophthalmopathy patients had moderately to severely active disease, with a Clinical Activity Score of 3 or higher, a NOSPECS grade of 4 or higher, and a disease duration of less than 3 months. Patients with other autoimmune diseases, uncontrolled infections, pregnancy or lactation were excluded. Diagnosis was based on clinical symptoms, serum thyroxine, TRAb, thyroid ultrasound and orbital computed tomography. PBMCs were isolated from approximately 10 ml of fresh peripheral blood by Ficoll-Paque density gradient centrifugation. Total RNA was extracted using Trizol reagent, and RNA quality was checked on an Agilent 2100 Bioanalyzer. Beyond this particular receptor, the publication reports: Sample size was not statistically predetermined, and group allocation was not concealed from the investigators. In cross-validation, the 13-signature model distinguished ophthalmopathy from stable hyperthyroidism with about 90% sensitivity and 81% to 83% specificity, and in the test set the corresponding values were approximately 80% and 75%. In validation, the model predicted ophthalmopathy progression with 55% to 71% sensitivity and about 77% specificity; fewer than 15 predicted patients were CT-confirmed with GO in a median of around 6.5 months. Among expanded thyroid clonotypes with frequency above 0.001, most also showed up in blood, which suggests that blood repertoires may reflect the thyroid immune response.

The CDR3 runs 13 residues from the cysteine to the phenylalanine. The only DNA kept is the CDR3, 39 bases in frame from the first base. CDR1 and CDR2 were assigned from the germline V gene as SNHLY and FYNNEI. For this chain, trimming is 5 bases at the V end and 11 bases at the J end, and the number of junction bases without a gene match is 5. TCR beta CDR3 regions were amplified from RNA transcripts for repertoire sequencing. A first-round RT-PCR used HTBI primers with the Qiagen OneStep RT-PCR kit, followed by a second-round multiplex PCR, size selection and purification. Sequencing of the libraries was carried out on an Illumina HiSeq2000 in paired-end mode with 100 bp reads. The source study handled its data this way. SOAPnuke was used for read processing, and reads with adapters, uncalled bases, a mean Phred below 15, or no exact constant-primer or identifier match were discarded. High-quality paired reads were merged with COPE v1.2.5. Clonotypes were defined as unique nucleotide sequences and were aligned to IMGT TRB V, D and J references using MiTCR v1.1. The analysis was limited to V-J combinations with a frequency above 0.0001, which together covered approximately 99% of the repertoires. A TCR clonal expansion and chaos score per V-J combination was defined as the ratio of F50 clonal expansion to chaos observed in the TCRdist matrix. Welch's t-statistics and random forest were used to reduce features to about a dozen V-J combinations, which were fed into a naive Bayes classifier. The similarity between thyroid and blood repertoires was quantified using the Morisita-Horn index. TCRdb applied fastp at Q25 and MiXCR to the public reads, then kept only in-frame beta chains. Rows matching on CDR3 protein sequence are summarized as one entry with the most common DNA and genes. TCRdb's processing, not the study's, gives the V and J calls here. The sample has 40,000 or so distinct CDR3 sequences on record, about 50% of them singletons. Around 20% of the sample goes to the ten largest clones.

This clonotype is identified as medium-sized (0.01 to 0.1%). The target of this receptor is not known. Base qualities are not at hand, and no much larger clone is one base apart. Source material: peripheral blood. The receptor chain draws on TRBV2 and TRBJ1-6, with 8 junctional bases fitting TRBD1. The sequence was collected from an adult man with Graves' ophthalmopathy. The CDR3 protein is CASSPDRGAPLHF. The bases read TGTGCCAGCAGTCCTGACAGGGGTGCACCCCTCCACTTT.